These 23 T cell receptor beta chains originate from one sample sequenced in a study of Ad26.COV2.S vaccination and SARS-CoV-2 variants. Method: immunoSEQ multiplex PCR; TCRdb's copy keeps in-frame clones and lacks some. The table has hundreds of thousands of clones, 75% to 90% seen once; the top ten hold about 11%. The treatment was: about 20 received Ad26.COV2.S at low or high dose, single or two shots; about five received placebo; per-sample allocation not given. Collection of samples fell on day 63 after the first vaccine or placebo injection. The sample here was peripheral blood, taken in a trial of Ad26.COV2.S vaccine versus placebo. The receptor source for this set is a person between 18 and 60 years old who received the Ad26.COV2.S COVID-19 vaccine or a placebo.

This rearrangement joins TRBV11-2 to TRBJ2-7; D remains ambiguous. CDR3 length: 15 residues. Germline CDR1 is SGHAT and CDR2 is FQNNGV. The V gene lost 0 bases and the J gene lost 0 bases, with 9 bases spanning the gap. This CDR3 reads CASSLEPPSSYEQYF. CDR3 DNA: TGTGCCAGCAGCTTAGAACCGCCGAGCTCCTACGAGCAGTACTTC.

This clone was counted only a few times. The rearrangement links TRBV4-2 to TRBJ1-1; D is undetermined. Germline V gene data show CDR1 as LGHNA and CDR2 as YNFKEQ. Deletions cut 1 base from V and 0 bases from J, with 9 bases between. The CDR3 has 15 residues. CDR3 DNA: TGTGCCAGCAGCCAAGTAGCCAGCCTGAACACTGAAGCTTTCTTT. As protein: CASSQVASLNTEAFF.

The V call is TRBV6-2 or TRBV6-3, the J call TRBJ2-5; unclear D gene. The germline V gene has CDR1 MNHEY and CDR2 SVGEGT. Trimming removed 2 bases at V and 2 bases at J, with 6 bases between. The CDR3 has 13 amino acids. The CDR3 loop reads CASSYGEQETQYF. In DNA form, the CDR3 reads TGTGCCAGCAGTTACGGAGAGCAAGAGACCCAGTACTTC.

This clone was observed a few times. The V call is TRBV29-1, the J call TRBJ1-1; D remains ambiguous. Trimming took 1 base from V and 4 from J, leaving 10 bases between them. Germline V gives CDR1 SQVTM, CDR2 ANQGSEA. The CDR3 is 13 residues long. The CDR3 loop is CSVEGAWGTEAFF. The CDR3 DNA reads TGCAGCGTTGAAGGGGCATGGGGCACTGAAGCTTTCTTT.

The chain recombines TRBV5-5 with TRBJ1-5; D is unclear. Germline values: CDR1 SGHKS, CDR2 YYEKEE (reference sequence). The CDR3 runs to 13 residues. V lost 3 bases, J lost 1 base, and 5 bases lay in between. This chain's CDR3 is CASSSESNQPQHF. CDR3 in DNA: TGTGCCAGCAGCTCGGAAAGCAATCAGCCCCAGCATTTT.

The count of this clone is one. This rearrangement joins TRBV19 to TRBJ1-3; 8 nucleotides match TRBD1. The junction had 9 bases not matched to a gene; V was cut back by 5 bases and J by 3 bases. Germline V CDR1 and CDR2: LNHDA, SQIVND (reference sequence). This CDR3 is built from 16 residues. CDR3 nucleotide sequence: TGTGCCAGTAGTCGACAGGGGCAACTCGATGGAAACACCATATATTTT. This encodes CASSRQGQLDGNTIYF. The full variable domain, completed using reference TRBV19 and TRBJ1-3, is DGGITQSPKYLFRKEGQNVTLSCEQNLNHDAMYWYRQDPGQGLRLIYYSQIVNDFQKGDIAEGYSVSREKKESFPLTVTSAQKNPTAFYLCASSRQGQLDGNTIYFGEGSWLTVV.

The V and J genes are TRBV18 and TRBJ1-2; possibly TRBD1 for D (6 bases). This CDR3 has 13 amino acids. Germline V gene data show CDR1 as KGHSH and CDR2 as LQKENI. V was cut by 0 bases and J by 4 bases, with 6 bases left in between. CDR3 sequence (DNA): TGTGCCAGCTCACCACCGGACAGCTATGGCTACACCTTC. As protein: CASSPPDSYGYTF.

Concerning this clone: The same CDR3 also results from other DNA sequences found in this sample. V is TRBV5-1 and J is TRBJ1-1; 7 bases are shared with TRBD1. Unmatched junction bases numbered 3, after V lost 4 bases and J lost 0 bases. The CDR3 runs 14 residues. Germline CDR1 is SGHRS and CDR2 is YFSETQ. The CDR3 here is CASSTGTVNTEAFF. The CDR3 DNA sequence: TGCGCCAGCAGCACCGGGACAGTGAACACTGAAGCTTTCTTT.

The rearrangement joins TRBV3-1 (or the pseudogene TRBV3-2) to TRBJ1-2; D unclear. This CDR3 is 15 amino acids long. Germline CDR1 LGHDT, CDR2 YNNKEL (reference sequence). The V end was cut by 0 bases, the J end by 4 bases, with 12 bases between. The CDR3 loop reads CASSQDGRVSYGYTF. Here the CDR3 DNA reads TGTGCCAGCAGCCAAGATGGGCGGGTGTCCTATGGCTACACCTTC.

This rearrangement joins TRBV11-2 to TRBJ2-3; unclear D gene. The CDR3 is 14 amino acids. CDR1 is SGHAT and CDR2 is FQNNGV in the germline V gene. V gave up 7 bases and J gave up 0 bases, with 11 bases separating them. CDR3: CASKEASSTDTQYF. In DNA, the CDR3 is TGTGCCAGCAAAGAGGCGTCCAGCACAGATACGCAGTATTTT.

The chain is built from TRBV10-3 and TRBJ2-5; 8 nucleotides align to TRBD1. With V trimmed by 5 bases and J by 5 bases, 7 bases remained unmatched. This CDR3 contains 14 residues. Germline assignment: CDR1 ENHRY and CDR2 SYGVKD. The CDR3 is CAISPGTGGETQYF. The CDR3 nucleotides read TGTGCCATCAGTCCCGGGACAGGTGGTGAGACCCAGTACTTC.

The chain recombines TRBV5-1 with TRBJ2-7; 9 positions match TRBD1. The J segment lost 5 bases and the V segment lost 4 bases, leaving 7 bases of the junction unmatched. There are 14 residues in the CDR3. The germline V gene encodes CDR1 SGHRS and CDR2 YFSETQ. DNA for the CDR3: TGCGCCAGCAGCGCGGGACAGGGAAAGGACGAGCAGTACTTC. This encodes CASSAGQGKDEQYF. Full variable domain (outside the CDR3, taken from reference TRBV5-1 and TRBJ2-7): KAGVTQTPRYLIKTRGQQVTLSCSPISGHRSVSWYQQTPGQGLQFLFEYFSETQRNKGNFPGRFSGRQFSNSRSEMNVSTLELGDSALYLCASSAGQGKDEQYFGPGTRLTVT.

The chain recombines TRBV4-3 with TRBJ2-6; D possibly corresponds to TRBD1 (6 bases). CDR1 and CDR2 (germline): LGHNA, YSLEER. This CDR3 is 16 amino acids long. Trimming removed 4 bases from V and 2 bases from J, with 12 bases in between. CDR3 sequence: CASSPEGVTGANVLTF. Written as DNA, the CDR3 is TGCGCCAGCAGCCCAGAGGGGGTTACTGGGGCCAACGTCCTGACTTTC.

J is TRBJ2-5 and V is TRBV6-2 or TRBV6-3; D not certain. The CDR3 is made up of 14 amino acids. CDR1 is MNHEY, CDR2 SVGEGT, per germline. Trimming left V 2 bases short and J 7 bases short, with 14 bases between. CDR3 residues: CASSYRTPPGTQYF. CDR3 coding DNA: TGTGCCAGCAGTTACAGGACCCCTCCCGGGACCCAGTACTTC.

This clone turned up a few times. The V and J genes are TRBV10-1 and TRBJ2-3, with D unclear. Germline lookup yields CDR1 WNHNN and CDR2 SYGVQD (reference sequence). V was pared by 0 bases and J by 3 bases, with 19 bases between. The length of the CDR3 is 18 residues. The CDR3 region is CASSESKIITEATDTQYF. CDR3 DNA sequence: TGCGCCAGCAGTGAGTCGAAAATCATCACAGAAGCAACAGATACGCAGTATTTT.

This chain connects TRBV3-1 (or the pseudogene TRBV3-2) to TRBJ2-1, with a weak D call TRBD2 (6 bases). V lost 0 bases and J 5 bases, leaving 11 bases between the germline ends. The V gene's germline CDR1 is LGHDT and CDR2 YNNKEL (reference sequence). CDR3 length: 15 residues. This chain's CDR3 is CASSQDWGLNNEQFF. In DNA form, the CDR3 reads TGTGCCAGCAGCCAAGATTGGGGACTGAACAATGAGCAGTTCTTC.

This rearrangement joins TRBV5-1 to TRBJ2-1, with 7 bases identical to TRBD2. CDR1 is SGHRS, CDR2 YFSETQ, per germline. The CDR3 consists of 14 residues. Unmatched junction bases numbered 8, after V lost 5 bases and J lost 6 bases. This CDR3 reads CASSRAGTRNEQFF. In nucleotides, the CDR3 is TGCGCCAGCAGTCGAGCGGGAACGCGCAATGAGCAGTTCTTC.

This clone showed up just a few times. The gene calls are TRBV6-1 and TRBJ1-2; D unresolved. Trimming left V 6 bases short and J 2 bases short, with 13 bases between. This CDR3 spans 14 amino acids. CDR1 is MNHNS, CDR2 SASEGT, per germline. Here the CDR3 DNA reads TGTGCCAGCAGACCCGGACGGCAAAACTATGGCTACACCTTC. This encodes CASRPGRQNYGYTF.

This clone was observed a handful of times. This chain connects TRBV27 to TRBJ2-4, with D possibly matching TRBD2 (7 bases). Germline V gives CDR1 MNHEY, CDR2 SMNVEV (reference sequence). V lost 0 bases and J lost 9, with 15 bases in between. This CDR3 has 15 amino acids. The CDR3 reads CASSLSGGARGIQYF. Written as DNA, the CDR3 is TGTGCCAGCAGTTTATCTGGGGGGGCCCGTGGCATTCAGTACTTC.

This chain uses TRBV28 with TRBJ2-1; D uncertain. The germline V gene has CDR1 MDHEN and CDR2 SYDVKM. Deletions cut 3 bases from V and 2 bases from J, with 8 bases between. This CDR3 region has 14 residues. In DNA form, the CDR3 reads TGTGCCAGCAGTTTCTCGGGCGCCTACAATGAGCAGTTCTTC. It is translated as CASSFSGAYNEQFF.

The J gene is TRBJ2-2, the V gene TRBV5-8, with a tentative D call TRBD1 (6 bases). CDR1 SGHTS and CDR2 YDEGEE come from the germline V gene. The CDR3 runs to 14 residues. With 2 bases removed from V and 3 bases from J, the gap between germline ends came to 8 bases. CDR3 sequence (DNA): TGTGCCAGCAGCTTCGGGACATACACCGGGGAGCTGTTTTTT. It encodes CASSFGTYTGELFF.

V gene TRBV6-5 combines with J gene TRBJ2-2; 7 bases match TRBD1. The CDR3 loop spans 15 amino acids. With 6 bases clipped from V and 3 bases from J, the junction kept 7 bases outside the gene matches. Germline V gene lookup returns CDR1 MNHEY and CDR2 SVGAGI. CDR3 amino acids: CASRTGSRDTGELFF. In nucleotides, the CDR3 is TGTGCCAGCAGGACAGGGTCGAGAGACACCGGGGAGCTGTTTTTT.

This clone occurred once. This chain connects TRBV11-2 to TRBJ2-5; 14 positions agree with TRBD2. V lost 7 bases, J lost 7 bases, and 11 bases stayed unmatched. CDR3 size: 16 residues. The germline V gene encodes CDR1 SGHAT and CDR2 FQNNGV. The CDR3 DNA sequence: TGTGCCAGCACGCAAACCGCAGGGACTAGCGGGGGGACCCAGTACTTC. It translates to CASTQTAGTSGGTQYF.